Given below is one TCR beta chain in context. Antigen specificity is unknown. Sequenced by immunoSEQ multiplex PCR; TCRdb stores in-frame clones only, minus some. The data contain tens of thousands of clones, around 80% of them seen just once; the ten biggest clones take up approximately 4.2%. CDR3 size: 14 residues. V was trimmed by 0 bases and J by 3 bases, leaving 7 bases between them. CDR1 LGHNA and CDR2 YSLEER come from the germline V gene. This entry is derived from a study of a mutant IDH1 vaccine in newly diagnosed glioma. Whole-study context: Most patients had received both radiotherapy and temozolomide, the prior options being radiotherapy, temozolomide, or both.

As for time point: baseline, week 1 (first vaccination visit). This sample's treatment: pre-vaccination baseline after standard-of-care therapy. Regarding the study as a whole: Among all patients, vaccine-induced immune responses occurred in around 93%.

The gene calls are TRBV4-3 and TRBJ2-3; D remains unclear. The clonotype was recovered from a woman aged 18-29 years with glioma. Some clones in this sample may be carry-over from other donors' samples. Sequences were derived from peripheral blood mononuclear cells (PBMCs), sampled from a glioma patient treated with radiotherapy, temozolomide or both. The CDR3 region has the DNA TGCGCCAGCAGCCAAGATGTAAGGACAGATACGCAGTATTTT. Its protein product is CASSQDVRTDTQYF.